A selection of T cell receptor beta chains follows, all from one sample in a study of neurological immune-mediated disorders. MiXCR, applied by TCRdb to the 5' RACE reads, yields one record per CDR3 protein. The sample has 40,000 to 45,000 distinct CDR3 sequences, 9.5% to 15% seen once. The sequenced material came from PBMCs. All receptors derive from a female donor in good health. CDR3s include the opening cysteine and the closing phenylalanine or tryptophan. Fields, in order: D gene, clone size, J gene, V gene, CDR3 protein, CDR3 DNA. The D gene is left open where the match is weak. Size tells how often a clone was seen (once, few, many) or the class of an expanded clone, and some rows leave it out.

>TRBD1|few|TRBJ1-1|TRBV7-6
CASSLQGGYEAFF
TGTGCCAGCAGCCTACAGGGGGGGTATGAAGCTTTCTTT
>NA|many|TRBJ1-3|TRBV25-1
CASSEGTLGGNTIYF
TGTGCCAGCAGTGAGGGGACATTGGGCGGAAACACCATATATTTT
>NA|many|TRBJ2-7|TRBV28
CASGAISYEQYF
TGTGCCAGCGGGGCGATCTCCTACGAGCAGTACTTC
>NA|many|TRBJ2-5|TRBV20-1
CSARVRLSEETQYF
TGCAGTGCTAGAGTGAGGCTCTCAGAGGAGACCCAGTACTTC
>NA|many|TRBJ2-1|TRBV24-1
CATSDPSGQESYNEQFF
TGTGCCACCAGTGACCCATCGGGACAAGAATCCTACAATGAGCAGTTCTTC
>TRBD1|few|TRBJ2-7|TRBV12-3/TRBV12-4
CASSPAGQAHEQYF
TGTGCCAGCAGTCCGGCGGGACAGGCCCACGAGCAGTACTTC
>NA|once|TRBJ1-5|TRBV20-1
CSNRLAENQPQHF
TGCAGTAATAGACTCGCGGAGAATCAGCCCCAGCATTTT
>NA|many|TRBJ1-1|TRBV11-2
CASSLEPTLNTEAFF
TGTGCCAGCAGCTTAGAACCAACGCTGAACACTGAAGCTTTCTTT
>NA|many|TRBJ2-6|TRBV12-3/TRBV12-4
CASSSDLPGANVLTF
TGTGCCAGCAGTTCGGACCTCCCTGGGGCCAACGTCCTGACTTTC
>NA|many|TRBJ2-7|TRBV12-3/TRBV12-4
CASSFDSRVMDEQYF
TGTGCCAGCAGTTTTGACTCCAGGGTGATGGACGAGCAGTACTTC
>NA|few|TRBJ1-6|TRBV18
CASSPTDSNSPLHF
TGTGCCAGCTCACCGACGGACAGCAATTCACCCCTCCACTTT
>NA|many|TRBJ2-5|TRBV5-1
CASSLGVDPARTQYF
TGCGCCAGCAGCCTGGGGGTGGACCCCGCCCGGACCCAGTACTTC
>TRBD2|NA|TRBJ2-5|TRBV5-1
CASSFTAGGLETQYF
TGCGCCAGCAGCTTCACAGCGGGGGGGCTGGAGACCCAGTACTTC
>NA|many|TRBJ1-6|TRBV4-1
CASSQVRLGGSYNSPLHF
TGCGCCAGCAGCCAAGTCAGACTGGGTGGCTCCTATAATTCACCCCTCCACTTT
>TRBD2|many|TRBJ2-1|TRBV11-2
CASSLDERGGPRDEQFF
TGTGCCAGCAGCTTAGACGAGCGGGGGGGCCCGAGGGATGAGCAGTTCTTC
>NA|many|TRBJ2-1|TRBV5-1
CASSPTISGEQFF
TGCGCCAGCAGCCCGACTATCTCCGGTGAGCAGTTCTTC
>NA|many|TRBJ2-7|TRBV5-1
CASAYLGEQYF
TGCGCCAGCGCATACTTGGGCGAGCAGTACTTC
>NA|many|TRBJ1-1|TRBV5-1
CASRVGGGNTEAFF
TGCGCCAGCAGGGTCGGAGGGGGGAACACTGAAGCTTTCTTT
>NA|NA|TRBJ1-2|TRBV7-2
CASSLTGMDGYTF
TGTGCCAGCAGCTTAACAGGGATGGATGGCTACACCTTC
>NA|medium-sized|TRBJ2-1|TRBV3-1
CASSQVAARNEQFF
TGTGCCAGCAGCCAAGTAGCTGCGAGGAATGAGCAGTTCTTC
>NA|many|TRBJ1-2|TRBV5-6
CASSLDRTNYGYTF
TGTGCCAGCAGCTTGGACAGAACGAACTATGGCTACACCTTC
>TRBD1|many|TRBJ1-1|TRBV4-1
CASSQPPSGQGVEAFF
TGCGCCAGCAGCCAACCTCCTTCGGGACAGGGAGTTGAAGCTTTCTTT
>NA|many|TRBJ1-2|TRBV12-3/TRBV12-4
CASSSSDGYTF
TGTGCCAGCAGTTCGTCGGATGGCTACACCTTC
>NA|few|TRBJ1-2|TRBV19
CASSLREGWGYTF
TGTGCCAGTAGTCTCAGGGAGGGTTGGGGCTACACCTTC
>NA|many|TRBJ2-7|TRBV29-1
CSGGSTYEQYF
TGCAGCGGAGGGAGTACCTACGAGCAGTACTTC
>NA|many|TRBJ1-6|TRBV20-1
CSASVGGNYNSPLHF
TGCAGTGCTAGTGTTGGGGGCAATTATAATTCACCCCTCCACTTT
>NA|many|TRBJ2-1|TRBV5-1
CASSLFWGSDNEQFF
TGCGCCAGCAGCTTGTTCTGGGGGTCGGACAATGAGCAGTTCTTC
>TRBD1|many|TRBJ2-3|TRBV7-9
CASSLSGQITQYF
TGTGCCAGCAGCTTATCGGGACAGATTACGCAGTATTTT
>NA|many|TRBJ1-5|TRBV3-1
CASSQAGSNQPQHF
TGTGCCAGCAGCCAAGCAGGGAGCAATCAGCCCCAGCATTTT
>NA|NA|TRBJ1-6|TRBV27
CASCTRSGTWNNSPLHF
TGTGCCAGCTGCACACGGAGCGGGACATGGAATAATTCACCACTCCACTTT
>TRBD1|many|TRBJ1-1|TRBV7-9
CASSRRGSGTEAFF
TGTGCCAGCAGCCGCAGGGGGAGTGGCACTGAAGCTTTCTTT
>TRBD1|NA|TRBJ1-6|TRBV20-1
CSADDRGKSPLHF
TGCAGTGCCGACGACAGGGGAAAATCACCCCTCCACTTT
>TRBD1|few|TRBJ1-2|TRBV5-1
CASSRSGTGSDGYTF
TGCGCCAGCAGCCGGTCCGGGACAGGGTCGGATGGCTACACCTTC
>TRBD1|many|TRBJ1-4|TRBV20-1
CSASPGGNEKLFF
TGCAGTGCTAGTCCAGGGGGCAATGAAAAACTGTTTTTT
>NA|many|TRBJ1-2|TRBV14
CASSRGGVGGYTF
TGTGCCAGCAGCCGCGGGGGAGTTGGTGGCTACACCTTC
>NA|many|TRBJ2-7|TRBV6-6
CASNPNRYEQYF
TGTGCCAGCAACCCCAACCGGTACGAGCAGTACTTC
>NA|many|TRBJ2-4|TRBV12-3/TRBV12-4
CASRGTGLAKNIQYF
TGTGCCAGCAGGGGGACTGGGTTAGCCAAAAACATTCAGTACTTC
>NA|many|TRBJ1-5|TRBV7-2
CASSHGGNQPQHF
TGTGCCAGCAGCCACGGTGGCAATCAGCCCCAGCATTTT
>TRBD1|many|TRBJ2-1|TRBV5-1
CASSLTGQGFQYNEQFF
TGCGCCAGCAGCTTAACGGGACAGGGTTTTCAGTACAATGAGCAGTTCTTC
>NA|many|TRBJ2-3|TRBV7-6
CASSPSQAFSTDTQYF
TGTGCCAGCAGCCCCTCCCAGGCCTTTAGCACAGATACGCAGTATTTT
>TRBD2|many|TRBJ2-7|TRBV7-6
CASSPSGGSSYEQYF
TGTGCCAGCAGCCCCTCCGGGGGGAGCTCCTACGAGCAGTACTTC